The present entry profiles one T cell receptor beta chain with its context. The antigen is undetermined. The data were taken from a study of T cell responses to AZD1222 COVID-19 vaccine. Study-wide results and limits: At baseline, just five or six AZD1222 recipients tested seropositive. In all cases, repertoires were sampled only after the peak T cell response. Elevations in Spike-specific TCR breadth and depth followed administration of two AZD1222 doses.

Here immunoSEQ multiplex PCR was the method, and the copy in TCRdb shows in-frame clones only, minus some. This table holds around 130,000 clones, approximately 88% found once. The CDR3 has 12 residues. Germline V gene data show CDR1 as LNHDA and CDR2 as SQIVND (reference sequence). The ends were cut back, 7 bases at V and 7 bases at J, with 13 bases in the middle. Recipients boosted at about 4 weeks or about 12 weeks are pooled. The sequences come from peripheral blood, collected 28 days after the second AZD1222 dose. The chain recombines TRBV19 with TRBJ1-2; D not certain. The clonotype originates from an adult who received the AZD1222 COVID-19 vaccine. The DNA of the CDR3 is TGTGCCAGTACAGATCGGGCCGGTGGCTACACCTTC. Its translation: CASTDRAGGYTF.